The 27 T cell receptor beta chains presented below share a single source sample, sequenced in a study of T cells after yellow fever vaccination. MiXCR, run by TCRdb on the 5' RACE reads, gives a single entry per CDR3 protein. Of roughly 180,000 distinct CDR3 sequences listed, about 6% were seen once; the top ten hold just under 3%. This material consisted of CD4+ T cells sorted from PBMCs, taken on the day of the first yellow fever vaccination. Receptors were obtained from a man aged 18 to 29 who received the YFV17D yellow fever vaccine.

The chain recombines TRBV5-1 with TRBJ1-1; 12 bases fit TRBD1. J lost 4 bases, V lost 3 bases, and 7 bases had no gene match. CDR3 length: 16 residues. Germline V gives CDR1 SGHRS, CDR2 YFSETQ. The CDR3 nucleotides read TGCGCCAGCAGCTGGTTGGGACAGGGGGCGAGCACTGAAGCTTTCTTT. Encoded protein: CASSWLGQGASTEAFF.

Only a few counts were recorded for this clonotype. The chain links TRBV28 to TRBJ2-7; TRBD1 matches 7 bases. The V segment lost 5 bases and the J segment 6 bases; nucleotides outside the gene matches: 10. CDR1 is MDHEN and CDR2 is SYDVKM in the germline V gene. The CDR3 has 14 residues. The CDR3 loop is CASSPALTGREQYV. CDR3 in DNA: TGTGCCAGCAGTCCCGCCCTGACAGGGCGCGAGCAGTACGTC.

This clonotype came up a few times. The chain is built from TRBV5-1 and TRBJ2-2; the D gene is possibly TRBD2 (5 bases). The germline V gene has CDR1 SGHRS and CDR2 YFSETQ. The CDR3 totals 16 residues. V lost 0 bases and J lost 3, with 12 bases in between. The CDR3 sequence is CASSLEPGSDTGELFF. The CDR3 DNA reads TGCGCCAGCAGCTTGGAACCGGGGAGTGACACCGGGGAGCTGTTTTTT. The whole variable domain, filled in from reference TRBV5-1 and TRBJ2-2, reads KAGVTQTPRYLIKTRGQQVTLSCSPISGHRSVSWYQQTPGQGLQFLFEYFSETQRNKGNFPGRFSGRQFSNSRSEMNVSTLELGDSALYLCASSLEPGSDTGELFFGEGSRLTVL.

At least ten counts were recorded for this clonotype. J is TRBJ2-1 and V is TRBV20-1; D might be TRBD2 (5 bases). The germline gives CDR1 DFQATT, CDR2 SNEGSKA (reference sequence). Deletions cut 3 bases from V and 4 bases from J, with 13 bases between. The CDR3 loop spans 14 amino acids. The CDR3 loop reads CSASLPLAYNEQFF. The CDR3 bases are TGCAGTGCTAGTCTACCTCTAGCTTACAATGAGCAGTTCTTC.

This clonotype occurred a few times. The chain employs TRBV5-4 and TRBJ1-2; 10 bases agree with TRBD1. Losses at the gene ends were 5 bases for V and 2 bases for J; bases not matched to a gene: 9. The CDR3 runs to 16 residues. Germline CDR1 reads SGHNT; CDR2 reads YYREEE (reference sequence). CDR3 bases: TGTGCCAGCAGACCCCGGGACAGGGGATACAACTATGGCTACACCTTC. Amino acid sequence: CASRPRDRGYNYGYTF.

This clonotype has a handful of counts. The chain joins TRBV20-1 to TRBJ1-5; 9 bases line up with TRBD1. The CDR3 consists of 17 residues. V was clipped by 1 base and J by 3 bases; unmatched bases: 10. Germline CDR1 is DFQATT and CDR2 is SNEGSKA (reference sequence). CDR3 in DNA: TGCAGTGCTAGAGTGGGACAGGGTTGGGGCGACAATCAGCCCCAGCATTTT. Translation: CSARVGQGWGDNQPQHF.

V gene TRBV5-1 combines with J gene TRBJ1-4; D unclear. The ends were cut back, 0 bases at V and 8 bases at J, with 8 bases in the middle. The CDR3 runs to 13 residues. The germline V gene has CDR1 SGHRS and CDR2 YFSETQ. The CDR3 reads CASSLGPREKLFF. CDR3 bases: TGCGCCAGCAGCTTGGGCCCGAGGGAAAAACTGTTTTTT.

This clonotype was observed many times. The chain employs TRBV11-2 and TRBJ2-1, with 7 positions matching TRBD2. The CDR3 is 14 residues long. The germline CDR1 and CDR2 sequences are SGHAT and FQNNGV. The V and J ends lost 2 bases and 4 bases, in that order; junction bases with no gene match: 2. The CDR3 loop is CASSLWGGYNEQFF. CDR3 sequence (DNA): TGTGCCAGCAGCTTATGGGGGGGGTACAATGAGCAGTTCTTC.

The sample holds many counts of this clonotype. DNA of the CDR3: TGCGCCAGCAGCCCCTCCCCGTGGCAGGGGCTTTACAATGAGCAGTTCTTC. Translated, it gives CASSPSPWQGLYNEQFF. This rearrangement joins TRBV5-1 to TRBJ2-1, with a possible D match to TRBD1 (6 bases). The V end was cut by 4 bases, the J end by 4 bases, with 21 bases between. CDR1 and CDR2 (germline): SGHRS, YFSETQ. The length of the CDR3 is 17 residues.

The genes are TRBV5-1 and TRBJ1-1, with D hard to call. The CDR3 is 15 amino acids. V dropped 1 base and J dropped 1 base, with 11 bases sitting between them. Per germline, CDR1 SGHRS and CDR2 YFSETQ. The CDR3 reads CASSLTTQRNTEAFF. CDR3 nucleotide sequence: TGCGCCAGCAGCTTGACCACCCAGAGGAACACTGAAGCTTTCTTT. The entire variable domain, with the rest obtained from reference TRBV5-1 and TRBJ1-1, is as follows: KAGVTQTPRYLIKTRGQQVTLSCSPISGHRSVSWYQQTPGQGLQFLFEYFSETQRNKGNFPGRFSGRQFSNSRSEMNVSTLELGDSALYLCASSLTTQRNTEAFFGQGTRLTVV.

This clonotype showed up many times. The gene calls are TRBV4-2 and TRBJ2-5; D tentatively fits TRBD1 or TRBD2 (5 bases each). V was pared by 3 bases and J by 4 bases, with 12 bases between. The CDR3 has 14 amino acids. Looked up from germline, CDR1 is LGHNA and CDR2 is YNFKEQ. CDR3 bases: TGTGCCAGCAGCCAGGGGGACGTTTTAGAGACCCAGTACTTC. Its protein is CASSQGDVLETQYF.

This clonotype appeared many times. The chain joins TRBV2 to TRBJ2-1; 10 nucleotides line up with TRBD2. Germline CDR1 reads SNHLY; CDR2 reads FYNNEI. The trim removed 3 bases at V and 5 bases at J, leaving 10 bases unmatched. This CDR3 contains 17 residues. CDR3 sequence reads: CASSEVGLAGGNNEQFF. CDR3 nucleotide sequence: TGTGCCAGCAGTGAGGTTGGTTTAGCGGGGGGAAACAATGAGCAGTTCTTC.

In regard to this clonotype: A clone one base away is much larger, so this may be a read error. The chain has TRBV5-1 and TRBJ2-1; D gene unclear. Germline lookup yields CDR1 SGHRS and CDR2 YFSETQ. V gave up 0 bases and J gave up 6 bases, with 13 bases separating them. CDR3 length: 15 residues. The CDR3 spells CASSLVGIRSNEQFF. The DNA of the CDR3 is TGCGCCAGCAGCTTGGTAGGAATTCGATCCAATGAGCAGTTCTTC. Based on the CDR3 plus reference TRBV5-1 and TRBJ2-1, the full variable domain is KAGVTQTPRYLIKTRGQQVTLSCSPISGHRSVSWYQQTPGQGLQFLFEYFSETQRNKGNFPGRFSGRQFSNSRSEMNVSTLELGDSALYLCASSLVGIRSNEQFFGPGTRLTVL.

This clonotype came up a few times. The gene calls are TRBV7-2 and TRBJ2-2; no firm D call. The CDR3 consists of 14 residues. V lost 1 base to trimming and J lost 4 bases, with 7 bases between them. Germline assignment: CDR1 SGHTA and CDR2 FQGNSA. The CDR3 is CASSLGGPTGELFF. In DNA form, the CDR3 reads TGTGCCAGCAGCTTAGGAGGACCCACCGGGGAGCTGTTTTTT.

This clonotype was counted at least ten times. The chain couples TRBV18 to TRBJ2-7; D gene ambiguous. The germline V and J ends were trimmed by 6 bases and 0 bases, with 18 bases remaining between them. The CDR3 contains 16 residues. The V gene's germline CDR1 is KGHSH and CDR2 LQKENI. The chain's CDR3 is CASSLPRGRSSYEQYF. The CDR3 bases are TGTGCCAGCTCCCTACCACGAGGACGGAGCTCCTACGAGCAGTACTTC.

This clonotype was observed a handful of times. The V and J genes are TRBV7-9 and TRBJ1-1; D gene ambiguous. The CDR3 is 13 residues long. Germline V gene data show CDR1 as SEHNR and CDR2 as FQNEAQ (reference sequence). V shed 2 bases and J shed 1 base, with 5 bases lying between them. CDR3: CASSLYANTEAFF. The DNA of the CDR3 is TGTGCCAGCAGCTTATACGCGAACACTGAAGCTTTCTTT.

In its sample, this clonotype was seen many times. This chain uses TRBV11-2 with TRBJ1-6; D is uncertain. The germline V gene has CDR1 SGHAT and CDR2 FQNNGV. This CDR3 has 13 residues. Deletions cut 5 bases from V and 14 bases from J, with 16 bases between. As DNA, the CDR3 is TGTGCCAGCAGCATCCCCCTAGGCGGAACCCTCCACTTT. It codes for CASSIPLGGTLHF.

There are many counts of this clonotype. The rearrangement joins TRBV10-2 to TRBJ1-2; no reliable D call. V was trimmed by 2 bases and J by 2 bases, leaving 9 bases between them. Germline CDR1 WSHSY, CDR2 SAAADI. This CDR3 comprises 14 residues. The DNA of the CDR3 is TGCGCCAGCAGTGAGATTGAGGGAAACTATGGCTACACCTTC. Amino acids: CASSEIEGNYGYTF.

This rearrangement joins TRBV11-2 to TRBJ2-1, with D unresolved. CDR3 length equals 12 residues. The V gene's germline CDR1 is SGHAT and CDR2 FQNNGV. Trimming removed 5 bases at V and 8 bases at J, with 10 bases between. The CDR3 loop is CASSPNYHEQFF. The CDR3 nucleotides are TGTGCCAGCAGCCCTAATTACCATGAGCAGTTCTTC.

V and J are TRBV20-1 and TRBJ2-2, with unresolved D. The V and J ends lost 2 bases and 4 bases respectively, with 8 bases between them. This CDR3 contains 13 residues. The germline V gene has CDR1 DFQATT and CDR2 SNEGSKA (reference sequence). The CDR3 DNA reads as TGCAGTGCTAGATCCCCCCTCACCGGGGAGCTGTTTTTT. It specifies CSARSPLTGELFF.

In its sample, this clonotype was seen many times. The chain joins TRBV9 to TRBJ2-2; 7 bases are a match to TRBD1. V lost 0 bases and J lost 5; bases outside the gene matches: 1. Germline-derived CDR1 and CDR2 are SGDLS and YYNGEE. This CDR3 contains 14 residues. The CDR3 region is CASSVGRGTGELFF. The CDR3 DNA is TGTGCCAGCAGCGTAGGCAGGGGGACCGGGGAGCTGTTTTTT. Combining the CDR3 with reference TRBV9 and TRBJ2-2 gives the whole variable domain DSGVTQTPKHLITATGQRVTLRCSPRSGDLSVYWYQQSLDQGLQFLIQYYNGEERAKGNILERFSAQQFPDLHSELNLSSLELGDSALYFCASSVGRGTGELFFGEGSRLTVL.

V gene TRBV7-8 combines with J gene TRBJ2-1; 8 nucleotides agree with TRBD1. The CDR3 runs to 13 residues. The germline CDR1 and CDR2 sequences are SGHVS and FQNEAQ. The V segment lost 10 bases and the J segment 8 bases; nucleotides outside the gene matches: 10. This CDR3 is CATSDRAADEQFF. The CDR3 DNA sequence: TGTGCCACCTCGGACAGGGCTGCGGATGAGCAGTTCTTC.

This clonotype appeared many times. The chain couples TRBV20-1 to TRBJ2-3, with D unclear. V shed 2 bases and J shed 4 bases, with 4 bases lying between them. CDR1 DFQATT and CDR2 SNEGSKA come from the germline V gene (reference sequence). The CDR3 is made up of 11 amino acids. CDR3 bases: TGCAGTGCTAGATGGGCAGATACGCAGTATTTT. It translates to CSARWADTQYF.

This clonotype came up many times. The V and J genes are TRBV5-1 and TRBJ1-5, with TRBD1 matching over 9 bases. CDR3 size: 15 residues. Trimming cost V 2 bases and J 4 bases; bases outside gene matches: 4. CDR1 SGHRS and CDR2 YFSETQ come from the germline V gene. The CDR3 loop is CASSFGDRANQPQHF. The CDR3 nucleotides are TGCGCCAGCAGCTTCGGGGACAGGGCAAATCAGCCCCAGCATTTT.

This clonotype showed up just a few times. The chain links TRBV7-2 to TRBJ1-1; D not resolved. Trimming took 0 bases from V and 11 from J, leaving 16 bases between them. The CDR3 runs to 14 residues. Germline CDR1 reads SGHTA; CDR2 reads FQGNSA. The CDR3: CASSLALEFRRAFF. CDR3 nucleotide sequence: TGTGCCAGCAGCTTAGCCCTTGAGTTCCGGCGGGCTTTCTTT.

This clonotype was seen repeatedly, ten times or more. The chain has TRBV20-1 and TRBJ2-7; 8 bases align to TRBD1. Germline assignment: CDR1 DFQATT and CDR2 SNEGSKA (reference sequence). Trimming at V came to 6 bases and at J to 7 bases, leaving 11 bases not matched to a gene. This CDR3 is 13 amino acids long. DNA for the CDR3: TGCAGTGCCCATCGGACAGGGATGAGAGAGCAGTACTTC. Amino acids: CSAHRTGMREQYF.

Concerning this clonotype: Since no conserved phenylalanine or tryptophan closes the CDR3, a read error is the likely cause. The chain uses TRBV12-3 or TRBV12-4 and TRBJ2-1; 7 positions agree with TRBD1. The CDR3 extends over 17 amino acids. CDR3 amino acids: CASSLRDSWVSHNEQFS. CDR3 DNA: TGTGCCAGCAGCCTCCGGGACAGTTGGGTCTCCCACAATGAGCAGTTCTCC.